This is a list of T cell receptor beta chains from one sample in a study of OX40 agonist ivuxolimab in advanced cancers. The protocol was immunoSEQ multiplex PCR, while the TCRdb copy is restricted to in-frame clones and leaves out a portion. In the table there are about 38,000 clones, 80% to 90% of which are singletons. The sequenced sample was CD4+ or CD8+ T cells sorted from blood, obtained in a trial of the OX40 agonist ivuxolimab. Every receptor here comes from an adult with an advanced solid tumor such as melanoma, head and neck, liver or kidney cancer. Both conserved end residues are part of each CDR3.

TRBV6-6 CASSYSWGIEEKLFF
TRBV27 CASSILFGGEQYF
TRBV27 CASSSGTGTSYEQYF
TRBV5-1 CASSQGLGGVKDGNTIYF
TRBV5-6 CASSLAGDTEAFF
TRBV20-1 CSAQLVNEQFF
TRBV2 CASRPTPGDIRETQYF
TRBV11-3 CASSSGTNEQFF
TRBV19 CASRTTVSMNTEAFF
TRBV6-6 CASTTGPQETQYF
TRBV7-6 CASSPPGSSGTQETQYF
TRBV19 CASTRDRANYGYTF
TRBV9 CASRRAGDGSTGELFF
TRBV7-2 CASSLTSPDTEAFF
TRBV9 CASSGVTNTGELFF
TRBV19 CATRDRDNAGELFF
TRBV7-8 CASSLNTGDNEKLFF
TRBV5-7 CASSSEISSGGYHYEQYF
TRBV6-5 CASSDSSEGEKLFF
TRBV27 CASRTGAYNEQFF
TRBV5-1 CASSPGTFQETQYF
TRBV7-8 CASSLYVTGTGAYEQYF
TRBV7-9 CASSLGREPYNEQFF
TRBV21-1 CARGQDREAEAFF
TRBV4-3 CASSQDGLLGEKLFF
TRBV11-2 CASSLDSWAGNEKLFF
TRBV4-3 CASSQRVGPGTSGAVETQYF
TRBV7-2 CASSPLGNTGELFF
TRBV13 CASSTGQGAQKLFF
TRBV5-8 CASSEVGVGDEAFF
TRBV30 CAWRRTTGELFF
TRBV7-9 CASSSWTSGPSYNEQFF
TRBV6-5 CASSYSDGEAFF
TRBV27 CASRRTEAYLSLHF
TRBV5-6 CASSLGLDRTYEQYF
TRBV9 CASSVQGGRMNTEAFF
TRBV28 CASSSLANSYNEQFF
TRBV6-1 CASSKGAGQPQHF
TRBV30 CAWSIGGQNEAFF
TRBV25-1 CASSEVGSGQPQHF
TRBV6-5 CASGLNRGFADGYTF
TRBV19 CASSTPDHSYEQYF
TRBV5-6 CASSGDSHGSYEQYF
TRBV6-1 CASSEGKGDLGANVLTF
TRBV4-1 CASSRGTEAFF
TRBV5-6 CASRPLELDDEQYF
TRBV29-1 CRKFQRGVLDTQYF
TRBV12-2 CASRFILGPRESQYF
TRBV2 CASSGGPYNEQFF
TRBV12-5 CASGWKIRQFGVSYEQYF
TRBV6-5 CASSYTQRINEKLFF
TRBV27 CASSFADNYGYTF
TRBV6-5 CASWPAGGHETQYF
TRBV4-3 CASSQWTGYEQYF
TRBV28 CASSLTGLGGYTF